A single sample gave rise to the 13 T cell receptor beta chains below, sequenced in a study of OX40 agonist ivuxolimab in advanced cancers. Here immunoSEQ multiplex PCR was the method, and the copy in TCRdb shows in-frame clones only, minus some. The data hold fewer than 60,000 clones, with approximately 91% observed a single time. The specimen was CD4+ or CD8+ T cells sorted from blood, collected in a trial of the OX40 agonist ivuxolimab. The receptors were sampled from an adult with an advanced solid tumor such as melanoma, head and neck, liver or kidney cancer.

The chain carries TRBV28 and TRBJ2-3; D possibly uses TRBD1 or TRBD2 (6 bases each). V was shortened by 7 bases and J by 6 bases, with 14 bases between the two germline ends. The CDR3 has 13 residues. The germline gives CDR1 MDHEN, CDR2 SYDVKM. CDR3 loop: CASTRGQKDTQYF. The CDR3 DNA is TGTGCCAGCACTCGGGGGCAAAAGGATACGCAGTATTTT.

The chain recombines TRBV11-2 with TRBJ1-3; D is unclear. Trimming took 5 bases from V and 0 from J, leaving 17 bases between them. Germline V CDR1 and CDR2: SGHAT, FQNNGV. The CDR3 consists of 17 residues. The CDR3 here is CASSPSTPHGSGNTIYF. The CDR3 DNA sequence: TGTGCCAGCAGCCCCTCGACACCCCATGGCTCTGGAAACACCATATATTTT. Full variable domain (rest looked up from reference TRBV11-2 and TRBJ1-3): EAGVAQSPRYKIIEKRQSVAFWCNPISGHATLYWYQQILGQGPKLLIQFQNNGVVDDSQLPKDRFSAERLKGVDSTLKIQPAKLEDSAVYLCASSPSTPHGSGNTIYFGEGSWLTVV.

The rearrangement uses TRBV5-1 and TRBJ1-5; TRBD1 matches at 7 bases. The CDR3 is 15 residues long. CDR1 and CDR2 from the germline V gene are SGHRS and YFSETQ. Trimming took 5 bases from V and 5 from J; bases not matched to a gene: 10. The CDR3 DNA reads as TGCGCCAGCAGTCTTTCCGGGACAGACCATCAGCCCCAGCATTTT. This gives the protein CASSLSGTDHQPQHF.

This chain connects TRBV7-8 to TRBJ2-1; a possible D gene is TRBD1 (5 bases). Trimming removed 0 bases at V and 9 bases at J, with 15 bases between. Germline assignment: CDR1 SGHVS and CDR2 FQNEAQ. This CDR3 contains 15 residues. CDR3 DNA sequence: TGTGCCAGCAGCTTAGCTTATACAGGATTAGGTGAGCAGTTCTTC. Its protein product is CASSLAYTGLGEQFF.

CDR3 bases: TGCGCCAGCAGCCAAGGAAGTAATATGGACAGCCAAAACCAAGAGACCCAGTACTTC. Translation gives CASSQGSNMDSQNQETQYF. This chain joins TRBV4-3 and TRBJ2-5, with D possibly matching TRBD1 (6 bases). CDR3 length equals 19 residues. Germline V lookup: CDR1 LGHNA, CDR2 YSLEER. Trimming removed 1 base from V and 0 bases from J, with 21 bases in between.

This CDR3 reads CASSVQGASNSPLHF. CDR3 bases: TGTGCCAGCAGCGTTCAGGGGGCGAGTAATTCACCCCTCCACTTT. The chain has TRBV9 and TRBJ1-6, with 8 bases identical to TRBD1. The CDR3 extends over 15 amino acids. J gave up 6 bases and V 2 bases, and 4 bases lay outside the gene matches. Germline assignment: CDR1 SGDLS and CDR2 YYNGEE. The complete variable domain, with remaining parts taken from reference TRBV9 and TRBJ1-6, reads DSGVTQTPKHLITATGQRVTLRCSPRSGDLSVYWYQQSLDQGLQFLIQYYNGEERAKGNILERFSAQQFPDLHSELNLSSLELGDSALYFCASSVQGASNSPLHFGNGTRLTVT.

This clone was seen a few times. The CDR3 reads CASSLVGDEQYF. Written as DNA, the CDR3 is TGTGCCAGCAGCTTAGTGGGTGACGAGCAGTACTTC. This chain connects TRBV7-9 to TRBJ2-7; D remains unclear. V was cut by 1 base and J by 5 bases, with 6 bases left in between. The CDR3 extends over 12 amino acids. CDR1 is SEHNR, CDR2 FQNEAQ, per germline (reference sequence).

The chain links TRBV28 to TRBJ2-1; TRBD1 agrees at 7 bases. CDR3 length: 14 amino acids. V dropped 3 bases and J dropped 3; count of bases not matched to a gene: 2. Germline values: CDR1 MDHEN, CDR2 SYDVKM. The CDR3 DNA sequence: TGTGCCAGCAGTTTGCCAGGGGGCTACAATGAGCAGTTCTTC. It is translated as CASSLPGGYNEQFF.

The chain couples TRBV7-2 to TRBJ2-1; 9 nucleotides agree with TRBD1. The germline V gene encodes CDR1 SGHTA and CDR2 FQGNSA. The CDR3 totals 16 residues. The J segment lost 1 base and the V segment lost 6 bases, leaving 7 bases of the junction unmatched. The CDR3 region is CASRAGDRVSYNEQFF. As DNA, the CDR3 is TGTGCCAGCAGAGCCGGGGACAGGGTGTCCTACAATGAGCAGTTCTTC.

This chain joins TRBV7-2 and TRBJ2-7; possibly TRBD2 for D (5 bases). V dropped 3 bases and J dropped 3 bases, with 18 bases sitting between them. Per the germline V gene, CDR1 is SGHTA and CDR2 is FQGNSA. This CDR3 comprises 16 residues. CDR3 region: CASSLQTTSSGYEQYF. The CDR3 DNA reads TGTGCCAGCAGCTTGCAGACTACCTCATCGGGCTACGAGCAGTACTTC.

The CDR3 loop reads CASSQQSPDTQYF. The DNA of the CDR3 is TGCGCCAGCAGCCAACAGTCCCCGGATACGCAGTATTTT. This rearrangement joins TRBV4-3 to TRBJ2-3, with no clear D. The V and J ends lost 2 bases and 6 bases respectively, with 9 bases between them. This CDR3 is built from 13 residues. Germline V gene lookup returns CDR1 LGHNA and CDR2 YSLEER.

This rearrangement joins TRBV5-1 to TRBJ2-2, with a weak D call TRBD1 (6 bases). CDR3 size: 16 residues. Germline lookup yields CDR1 SGHRS and CDR2 YFSETQ. V lost 1 base to trimming and J lost 1 base, with 11 bases between them. CDR3: CASSLLGAGNTGELFF. The CDR3 DNA is TGCGCCAGCAGCTTGTTGGGGGCGGGGAACACCGGGGAGCTGTTTTTT.

The V and J genes are TRBV19 and TRBJ2-5; TRBD2 aligns across 7 bases. With V trimmed by 6 bases and J by 1 base, 8 bases remained unmatched. CDR3 length equals 15 residues. Germline assignment: CDR1 LNHDA and CDR2 SQIVND (reference sequence). CDR3 sequence (DNA): TGTGCCAGTAGCCGGGGGAGCGGGATCCAAGAGACCCAGTACTTC. Amino acids: CASSRGSGIQETQYF.